These T cell receptor beta chains were read from a single sample in a study of cytomegalovirus exposure and HLA in healthy donors. Generated by immunoSEQ multiplex PCR, the TCRdb table keeps only in-frame clones and is missing some. The sample holds 85,000 to 100,000 clones, more than 75% seen once. Sequenced material: PBMCs. The receptor set was obtained from a woman between 35 and 50 years old in good health and CMV-seronegative. Each CDR3 is given with its conserved first and last residue. The order of the fields is V gene, J gene, clone size, D gene, CDR3 DNA, CDR3 protein. The D gene is left open where the match is weak. The size of a clone is reported for some rows only, either as once, few or many, or as a class for expanded clones.

V: TRBV6-6
J: TRBJ2-7
size: NA
D: NA
DNA: TGTGCCAGCAGTTTTCCCGCCGGTTACGAGCAGTACTTC
CDR3: CASSFPAGYEQYF

V: TRBV6-5
J: TRBJ1-2
size: NA
D: NA
DNA: TGTGCCAGCAGTTACTCAGAGGGTTTTGGCTACACCTTC
CDR3: CASSYSEGFGYTF

V: TRBV7-2
J: TRBJ2-5
size: NA
D: NA
DNA: TGTGCCAGCAGCGCCCGGGACAGTAGGACTAGCAAGACCCAGTACTTC
CDR3: CASSARDSRTSKTQYF

V: TRBV7-3
J: TRBJ1-1
size: few
D: NA
DNA: TGTGCCAGCAGCAGGGGAAGGGGGAACACTGAAGCTTTCTTT
CDR3: CASSRGRGNTEAFF

V: TRBV7-6
J: TRBJ2-1
size: NA
D: NA
DNA: TGTGCCAGCAGCTTAACTGGTTCCATATCCTACAATGAGCAGTTCTTC
CDR3: CASSLTGSISYNEQFF

V: TRBV29-1
J: TRBJ2-3
size: NA
D: NA
DNA: TGCAGCGTTGAAAGCGGCACAGATACGCAGTATTTT
CDR3: CSVESGTDTQYF

V: TRBV5-8
J: TRBJ2-1
size: NA
D: TRBD1
DNA: TGTGCCAGCAGCCTTACAGGGGTCAATGAGCAGTTCTTC
CDR3: CASSLTGVNEQFF

V: TRBV30
J: TRBJ2-3
size: few
D: TRBD2
DNA: TGTGCCTGGAGCGCGGGACTAGAGGTGTCTACGCAGTATTTT
CDR3: CAWSAGLEVSTQYF

V: TRBV6-5
J: TRBJ2-1
size: NA
D: NA
DNA: TGTGCCAGCAGTATGGACTACTACAATGAGCAGTTCTTC
CDR3: CASSMDYYNEQFF

V: TRBV18
J: TRBJ1-2
size: NA
D: NA
DNA: TGTGCCAGCTCACCCTTTCTCCCGGACAGCAACCTTCCTGGCTACACCTTC
CDR3: CASSPFLPDSNLPGYTF

V: TRBV6-6
J: TRBJ1-2
size: NA
D: NA
DNA: TGTGCCAGCAGTTACTCGAAGGTCAGGGCCAACTATGGCTACACCTTC
CDR3: CASSYSKVRANYGYTF

V: TRBV7-2
J: TRBJ2-1
size: NA
D: TRBD1
DNA: TGTGCCAGCAGCACCGGGACAGGGAACAATGAGCAGTTCTTC
CDR3: CASSTGTGNNEQFF

V: TRBV28
J: TRBJ2-7
size: once
D: NA
DNA: TGTGCCAGCAGTGTTGGGACACCGTACGAGCAGTACTTC
CDR3: CASSVGTPYEQYF

V: TRBV7-9
J: TRBJ1-1
size: NA
D: NA
DNA: TGTGCCAGCAGCTCTCACCCAAAACAGGGCTCTGAAGCTTTCTTT
CDR3: CASSSHPKQGSEAFF

V: TRBV9
J: TRBJ1-3
size: NA
D: NA
DNA: TGTGCCAGCAGCCCCCGATTGGGGGGAGCATACTCTGGAAACACCATATATTTT
CDR3: CASSPRLGGAYSGNTIYF

V: TRBV30
J: TRBJ2-7
size: NA
D: NA
DNA: TGTGCCTGGACGCGTAAGAGGGGACAAGAATCCTGCGAGCAGTACTTC
CDR3: CAWTRKRGQESCEQYF

V: TRBV28
J: TRBJ1-5
size: NA
D: TRBD1
DNA: TGTGCCAGCAGTTCGGGACAGGCTGGTAATAGCAATCAGCCCCAGCATTTT
CDR3: CASSSGQAGNSNQPQHF

V: TRBV6-5
J: TRBJ1-1
size: few
D: NA
DNA: TGTGCCAGCAGTTACTTAACAACCACTGAAGCTTTCTTT
CDR3: CASSYLTTTEAFF

V: TRBV10-1
J: TRBJ2-7
size: NA
D: TRBD1
DNA: TGCGCCAACAATAGCGTCCCGACAGGGGGCAAGTACGAGCAGTACTTC
CDR3: CANNSVPTGGKYEQYF

V: TRBV7-2
J: TRBJ2-7
size: NA
D: NA
DNA: TGTGCCAGCAGCTCCCGGGCGGGGAACTACGAGCAGTACTTC
CDR3: CASSSRAGNYEQYF

V: TRBV30
J: TRBJ2-3
size: NA
D: TRBD1
DNA: TGTGCCTGGAGTAGGAGACAGGGGCCAAAGGCAGATACGCAGTATTTT
CDR3: CAWSRRQGPKADTQYF

V: TRBV7-2
J: TRBJ1-6
size: NA
D: TRBD1
DNA: TGTGCCAGCAGCTCCGGGACAGATTATAATTCACCCCTCCACTTT
CDR3: CASSSGTDYNSPLHF

V: TRBV18
J: TRBJ2-7
size: NA
D: NA
DNA: TGTGCCAGCTCTACGTCAATGGCTCTCGAGCAGTACTTC
CDR3: CASSTSMALEQYF

V: TRBV7-9
J: TRBJ2-2
size: NA
D: NA
DNA: TGTGCCAGCAGCTTAGCTGGAGCCGGGGAGCTGTTTTTT
CDR3: CASSLAGAGELFF

V: TRBV20-1
J: TRBJ2-1
size: NA
D: NA
DNA: TGCAGTGCTACTAGCGTCTATGAGCAGTTCTTC
CDR3: CSATSVYEQFF

V: TRBV5-1
J: TRBJ2-1
size: NA
D: NA
DNA: TGCGCCAGCAGCGTCCCGACAGCATACAATGAGCAGTTCTTC
CDR3: CASSVPTAYNEQFF

V: TRBV27
J: TRBJ2-1
size: NA
D: NA
DNA: TGTGCCAGCAGTTTTAGGGGTTCCTACAATGAGCAGTTCTTC
CDR3: CASSFRGSYNEQFF

V: TRBV7-8
J: TRBJ2-7
size: NA
D: TRBD1
DNA: TGTGCCAGCAGTCTAACAGGGGCCGAGCTCTACGAGCAGTACTTC
CDR3: CASSLTGAELYEQYF

V: TRBV27
J: TRBJ1-1
size: NA
D: TRBD1
DNA: TGTGCCAGCAGTTTTTTAATGGGACAGGGGACTGAAGCTTTCTTT
CDR3: CASSFLMGQGTEAFF

V: TRBV11-2
J: TRBJ1-6
size: NA
D: NA
DNA: TGTGCCAGCAGCTTTCTTACCGGGGGGTGGCTTAATTCACCCCTCCACTTT
CDR3: CASSFLTGGWLNSPLHF

V: TRBV29-1
J: TRBJ1-2
size: NA
D: NA
DNA: TGCAGCGTTTATCTGGACATCTCTCTGGGGCGTGGCTACACCTTC
CDR3: CSVYLDISLGRGYTF